This T cell receptor beta chain appears in the sequencing data of a study of T cells in Graves' hyperthyroidism and ophthalmopathy. Findings of the study overall: For ophthalmopathy, model prediction preceded onset by a median about six months. Most clonotypes that expanded in the thyroid above 0.001 also showed up in blood.

As regards this clonotype: Its antigen remains unknown.

RNA transcripts provided the source from which TCR beta CDR3 regions were amplified. In the first-round RT-PCR of the TCR CDR3, the HTBI primer set was used. From the multiplex PCR reads, TCRdb called clonotypes with MiXCR, one entry per CDR3 protein. The sample lists some 300,000 distinct CDR3 sequences, 15% to 20% occurring once. CDR1 and CDR2 (germline): SGHRS, YFSETQ. V shed 0 bases and J shed 8 bases, with 15 bases lying between them. The CDR3 runs 15 residues. Sequences were obtained from blood. The source is a middle-aged man with Graves' ophthalmopathy. The chain carries TRBV5-1 and TRBJ2-1; a weak D match, TRBD2 (5 bases). The CDR3 sequence is CASSLGTRGFDEQFF. In DNA, the CDR3 is TGCGCCAGCAGCTTGGGTACCCGAGGGTTCGATGAGCAGTTCTTC.